The 18 T cell receptor beta chains given below trace back to one sample, sequenced in a study of chemoradiotherapy in HPV16-positive cancers. Sequencing used immunoSEQ multiplex PCR; TCRdb keeps in-frame clones, though not all of them. The data show roughly 40,000 clones, 76% seen once. Source: blood, taken from a patient who underwent chemoradiotherapy. These receptors all stem from a human donor with HPV-associated anogenital cancer.

Worth noting for this clone: The junction does not match germline at one end; this may be a read error. The chain has TRBV6-1 and TRBJ2-3; D not certain. CDR1 and CDR2 from the germline V gene are MNHNS and SASEGT. The CDR3 runs to 12 residues. The CDR3 DNA follows: TGTGCCAGCAGTGAAGCGGGCGGAACCCGCGTATTT. This encodes CASSEAGGTRVF.

The chain has TRBV5-1 and TRBJ1-6; maybe TRBD1 (6 bases). Looked up from germline, CDR1 is SGHRS and CDR2 is YFSETQ. The CDR3 has 16 residues. V lost 0 bases, J lost 6 bases, and 13 bases lay in between. The CDR3 is CASSLGSRGSNSPLHF. In nucleotides, the CDR3 is TGCGCCAGCAGCTTGGGTTCCAGGGGATCTAATTCACCCCTCCACTTT. Filled out from reference TRBV5-1 and TRBJ1-6, the complete variable domain reads KAGVTQTPRYLIKTRGQQVTLSCSPISGHRSVSWYQQTPGQGLQFLFEYFSETQRNKGNFPGRFSGRQFSNSRSEMNVSTLELGDSALYLCASSLGSRGSNSPLHFGNGTRLTVT.

This chain connects TRBV19 to TRBJ2-7, with 7 bases fitting TRBD1. The CDR3 has 15 residues. Germline trimming cut 4 bases from V and 7 bases from J; bases unmatched to any gene: 13. Germline lookup yields CDR1 LNHDA and CDR2 SQIVND (reference sequence). The CDR3 region is CASSTGRQGRREQYF. In nucleotides, the CDR3 is TGTGCCAGTAGTACGGGTAGACAGGGAAGGCGGGAGCAGTACTTC.

The chain combines TRBV29-1 with TRBJ2-7, with a possible D match to TRBD2 (5 bases). CDR3 length equals 14 residues. V gave up 4 bases and J gave up 2 bases, with 15 bases separating them. CDR1 is SQVTM and CDR2 is ANQGSEA in the germline V gene. The CDR3 protein is CSVGQEAFPYEQYF. The CDR3 nucleotides read TGCAGCGTTGGGCAGGAGGCTTTCCCCTACGAGCAGTACTTC.

This clone was counted between two and nine times. This chain joins TRBV6-5 and TRBJ1-3; D remains ambiguous. Deletions cut 2 bases from V and 0 bases from J, with 11 bases between. Germline assignment: CDR1 MNHEY and CDR2 SVGAGI. This CDR3 is 16 amino acids long. This chain's CDR3 is CASSYGPSYSGNTIYF. In DNA, the CDR3 is TGTGCCAGCAGTTACGGTCCCAGCTACTCTGGAAACACCATATATTTT.

The rearrangement joins TRBV11-2 to TRBJ2-7; D ambiguous. The V gene lost 3 bases and the J gene lost 5 bases, with 14 bases spanning the gap. Germline V gene sequence: CDR1 SGHAT, CDR2 FQNNGV. The CDR3 consists of 14 residues. CDR3 region: CASSFQSTLDEQYF. CDR3 coding DNA: TGTGCCAGCAGCTTCCAGAGTACCCTCGACGAGCAGTACTTC.

This sequence joins TRBV27 and TRBJ2-7; 7 positions match TRBD1. Germline values: CDR1 MNHEY, CDR2 SMNVEV (reference sequence). Trimming at V came to 6 bases and at J to 0 bases, leaving 8 bases not matched to a gene. The CDR3 runs to 15 residues. As DNA, the CDR3 is TGTGCCAGCAGGGCCGAGACAGGGTTCTCCTACGAGCAGTACTTC. Encoded protein: CASRAETGFSYEQYF.

The J gene is TRBJ2-7, the V gene TRBV5-1, with 7 bases identical to TRBD1. Germline V gives CDR1 SGHRS, CDR2 YFSETQ. This CDR3 is 14 amino acids long. Trimming removed 5 bases from V and 0 bases from J; junction bases left unmatched: 5. CDR3 bases: TGCGCCAGCAGTCGGGACAGCCTCTCCTACGAGCAGTACTTC. Its protein is CASSRDSLSYEQYF.

This chain joins TRBV6-5 and TRBJ1-2; D uncertain. In germline, CDR1 is MNHEY, CDR2 SVGAGI. This CDR3 has 14 amino acids. The V end lost 8 bases, the J end lost 4 bases, and 17 bases lay between the germline ends. CDR3 region: CASGSIAPIYGYTF. DNA of the CDR3: TGTGCCAGCGGATCGATAGCTCCGATCTATGGCTACACCTTC.

The rearrangement joins TRBV5-5 to TRBJ2-4, with D possibly matching TRBD2 (6 bases). The germline V gene has CDR1 SGHKS and CDR2 YYEKEE (reference sequence). V was cut by 0 bases and J by 6 bases, with 16 bases left in between. The CDR3 runs 16 residues. The CDR3 is CASSLANFAGLNIQYF. DNA for the CDR3: TGTGCCAGCAGCTTGGCCAATTTTGCGGGGCTAAACATTCAGTACTTC.

This rearrangement joins TRBV7-9 to TRBJ2-2; no firm D call. The V end was cut by 1 base, the J end by 4 bases, with 13 bases between. Germline assignment: CDR1 SEHNR and CDR2 FQNEAQ (reference sequence). The CDR3 loop spans 16 amino acids. CDR3 sequence: CASSLVLGQTTGELFF. In DNA, the CDR3 is TGTGCCAGCAGCTTAGTCCTCGGGCAGACCACCGGGGAGCTGTTTTTT.

This clone appeared once. The chain is built from TRBV9 and TRBJ2-3; 7 positions agree with TRBD2. Germline trimming cut 4 bases from V and 0 bases from J; bases unmatched to any gene: 14. From germline, CDR1 is SGDLS and CDR2 YYNGEE. There are 18 residues in the CDR3. The CDR3 nucleotides are TGTGCCAGCAGCCCAGGGAGGGGCACTAGTCCCAGCACAGATACGCAGTATTTT. Its protein product is CASSPGRGTSPSTDTQYF.

The chain joins TRBV2 to TRBJ1-4, with a tentative D call TRBD1 (6 bases). Germline V gives CDR1 SNHLY, CDR2 FYNNEI. The CDR3 spans 13 residues. V lost 9 bases, J lost 8 bases, and 16 bases lay in between. CDR3 residues: CASQGSPREKLFF. CDR3 sequence (DNA): TGTGCCAGTCAGGGGTCCCCGCGCGAAAAACTGTTTTTT.

This chain links TRBV9 with TRBJ1-3; no definite D call. V was clipped by 3 bases and J by 0 bases, with 10 bases between them. There are 15 residues in the CDR3. Germline V CDR1 and CDR2: SGDLS, YYNGEE. CDR3 protein: CASSALALSGNTIYF. CDR3 nucleotides: TGTGCCAGCAGCGCCCTGGCCCTCTCTGGAAACACCATATATTTT.

This rearrangement joins TRBV21-1 to TRBJ2-7. TRBV21-1 is reported as a pseudogene. This CDR3 region has 16 residues. The CDR3, as DNA: TGTGCCAGCAGCAAAGAGGCCCATCCTGGCTCCTACGAGCAGTACTTC. This encodes CASSKEAHPGSYEQYF.

The J gene is TRBJ2-3, the V gene TRBV18, with TRBD2 matching over 10 bases. Germline CDR1 KGHSH, CDR2 LQKENI. This CDR3 has 16 amino acids. The V and J ends lost 3 bases and 5 bases, in that order; junction bases with no gene match: 8. The DNA of the CDR3 is TGTGCCAGCTCACCCTCGTCCAGCGGGGGGGGAGATACGCAGTATTTT. It codes for CASSPSSSGGGDTQYF.

This clone was found a few times. This chain joins TRBV9 and TRBJ1-2; 7 bases line up with TRBD1. The CDR3 has 14 amino acids. The V segment lost 4 bases and the J segment 4 bases; nucleotides outside the gene matches: 7. From germline, CDR1 is SGDLS and CDR2 YYNGEE. The chain's CDR3 is CASSIADRSYGYTF. The CDR3 DNA sequence: TGTGCCAGCAGCATAGCGGACAGGTCCTATGGCTACACCTTC.

The chain recombines TRBV2 with TRBJ1-4; D call uncertain. The CDR3 loop spans 15 amino acids. The V end was cut by 7 bases, the J end by 0 bases, with 12 bases between. Germline CDR1 SNHLY, CDR2 FYNNEI. CDR3 nucleotides: TGTGCCAGCACAGATATCGTTGCAACTAATGAAAAACTGTTTTTT. Protein product: CASTDIVATNEKLFF. The complete variable domain, with remaining parts taken from reference TRBV2 and TRBJ1-4, reads EPEVTQTPSHQVTQMGQEVILRCVPISNHLYFYWYRQILGQKVEFLVSFYNNEISEKSEIFDDQFSVERPDGSNFTLKIRSTKLEDSAMYFCASTDIVATNEKLFFGSGTQLSVL.